This T cell receptor (beta chain) was identified in a study of CD8 T cells in ankylosing spondylitis. Study observations and caveats: Typical of ankylosing spondylitis blood, it appeared, was a TCR beta motif of under 10 highly homologous variants.

For this clonotype: The antigen remains unidentified.

With molecular barcodes, quantitative 5'-RACE was used to make the TCR beta libraries. TCRdb processed the 5' RACE reads anew with MiXCR; each CDR3 protein has one entry. Of over 600,000 distinct CDR3 sequences in the sample, 19% were seen once. What was sequenced was blood, either unsorted or a sorted T cell fraction (not recorded which). This TCR was recovered from a male donor with ankylosing spondylitis.

Written as DNA, the CDR3 is TGTGCCAGCAGTCGCTGGAAGGACGCTGAAGCTTTCTTT. This codes for CASSRWKDAEAFF. V is TRBV27 and J is TRBJ1-1; D ambiguous. Germline CDR1 reads MNHEY; CDR2 reads SMNVEV (reference sequence). Deletions cut 5 bases from V and 6 bases from J, with 13 bases between. The CDR3 is made up of 13 amino acids.